Only a few counts were recorded for the clone carrying this T cell receptor (beta chain). Its antigen is not known. The CDR3 totals 15 residues. Germline lookup yields CDR1 SGHTA and CDR2 FQGNSA. Deletions cut 5 bases from V and 2 bases from J, with 13 bases between. This entry comes from a study of blood T cells in healthy people across ages. Sample-barcoded 5' priming and a J-beta primer mix drove a second PCR of about 6 to 12 cycles. Each CDR3 protein is one row after TCRdb ran MiXCR on the 5' RACE reads. The sample records 1.4 million or so distinct CDR3 sequences, around 40% being singletons. Study-wide points: With donor CMV status unknown, expanded clonotype changes were possibly confounded.

The sequence was obtained from a woman aged 18-29 years in good health. The sequenced sample consisted of blood. The V call is TRBV7-2, the J call TRBJ2-1; D ambiguous. This chain's CDR3 is CASSPEKTAYNEQFF. CDR3 DNA sequence: TGTGCCAGCAGCCCGGAGAAGACGGCCTACAATGAGCAGTTCTTC.